This is a list of T cell receptor beta chains from one sample in a study of CD8+ T cells in alopecia areata. TCRdb's table, derived via immunoSEQ multiplex PCR, lists solely in-frame clones and lacks some. The sample lists under 130,000 clones, 65% to 90% occurring once. The source material was CD8+ T cells sorted from blood, sampled between weeks 30 and 35, from a patient treated with tofacitinib. The receptor source for this set is a human donor with alopecia areata. CDR3s include the opening cysteine and the closing phenylalanine or tryptophan. D genes are given only for firm matches. Clone size is given for some rows only: seen once, a few or many times, or a class if the clone is expanded.

j_gene	d_gene	v_gene	abundance	CDR3nt	CDR3aa
TRBJ2-7	TRBD1	TRBV7-9	.	TGTGCCAGCAGCTTAGGGTTAACAGGGGGCCCCTACGAGCAGTACTTC	CASSLGLTGGPYEQYF
TRBJ2-1	TRBD2	TRBV5-6	.	TGTGCCAGCAGCTCCGGCGGGGGATATGAGCAGTTCTTC	CASSSGGGYEQFF
TRBJ2-3	.	TRBV5-6	once	TGTGCCAGCAGCACAGCCTCTAGCACAGATACGCAGTATTTT	CASSTASSTDTQYF
TRBJ2-7	.	TRBV27	.	TGTGCCAGCAGTCGAAACAGAGCTTACGAGCAGTACTTC	CASSRNRAYEQYF
TRBJ2-1	TRBD2	TRBV7-2	.	TGTGCCAGCAGCACCTTGCTAGCGGGGGGCTCGGATGAGCAGTTCTTC	CASSTLLAGGSDEQFF
TRBJ2-1	TRBD2	TRBV19	.	TGTGCCAGTAGTATCTTAGCGGGAGGCGCACTCCTTTGGAGTGAGCAGTTCTTC	CASSILAGGALLWSEQFF
TRBJ2-7	.	TRBV7-7	.	TGTGCCAGCAGCCGGGCCCTCTCCTACGAGCAGTACTTC	CASSRALSYEQYF
TRBJ2-5	.	TRBV20-1	.	TGCAGTGCTAGACTTATGGGAATGAGGTACTTC	CSARLMGMRYF
TRBJ2-7	.	TRBV29-1	.	TGCAGCGTTGACGGGGACGGCATCTACGAGCAGTACTTC	CSVDGDGIYEQYF
TRBJ1-5	.	TRBV7-3	once	TGTGCCAGCAGCCCCCCAGGGCGAAGGGGAGACGGGCCTAATCAGCCCCAGCATTTT	CASSPPGRRGDGPNQPQHF
TRBJ1-4	.	TRBV7-9	.	TGTGCCCAAACCCACCCCGAGGAGGCTAATGAAAAACTGTTTTTT	CAQTHPEEANEKLFF
TRBJ2-1	.	TRBV29-1	.	TGCAGCGTTGAGGGTGAGGGGGGTTCCTACAATGAGCAGTTCTTC	CSVEGEGGSYNEQFF
TRBJ2-7	.	TRBV16	.	TGTGCCAGCAGCCAATATGGACAGTCCTACGAGCAGTACTTC	CASSQYGQSYEQYF
TRBJ2-7	TRBD2	TRBV29-1	.	TGCAGCGTTGATGCCACCACGGGACTAGCGGGAAGAGGCACCTACGAGCAGTACTTC	CSVDATTGLAGRGTYEQYF
TRBJ2-7	.	TRBV27	.	TGTGCCAGCAGGGGACTCTACGAGCAGTACTTC	CASRGLYEQYF
TRBJ2-3	.	TRBV27	.	TGTGCCAGCAGGGACTCTTTTGGGGGCACAGATACGCGGTATTTT	CASRDSFGGTDTRYF
TRBJ2-1	TRBD2	TRBV5-1	.	TGCGCCAGCAGCTTTCTAGGACTAGCGGGAGTTTACAATGAGCAGTTCTTC	CASSFLGLAGVYNEQFF
TRBJ1-5	TRBD1	TRBV27	.	TGTGCCAGCAGCGGACAGGGGCTTTACCAGCCCCAGCATTTT	CASSGQGLYQPQHF